The following is a T cell receptor beta chain sequence with its context. Antigen unknown. The PCR employed 60 Vbeta primers together with 13 Jbeta primers. The table came from immunoSEQ multiplex PCR; TCRdb's copy has only in-frame clones and leaves some out. The sample consists of about 37,000 clones, 68% of them appearing once. This entry belongs to a study of cytomegalovirus exposure and HLA in healthy donors. Germline assignment: CDR1 SNHLY and CDR2 FYNNEI. This CDR3 spans 13 amino acids. The V and J ends lost 5 bases and 3 bases respectively, with 8 bases between them. General study results and limits: It was taken for granted in presence/absence analyses that sequencing depth across donors was roughly uniform. The investigators catalogued 150 to 200 TCR beta chains as cytomegalovirus-associated. Accurate prediction of HLA-A and HLA-B alleles (for most subjects) was reportedly achieved from TCR beta sequences. Previously analyzed data showed that most TCR beta V segments were productive at a frequency of about 87% or about 30%.

Sequenced input: PBMCs. The receptor's source is a man aged 40-49 years in good health and CMV-seronegative. The J gene is TRBJ2-1, the V gene TRBV2; TRBD1 might be the D (5 bases). This CDR3 is CASSSQGYNEQFF. In DNA, the CDR3 is TGTGCCAGCAGTTCCCAGGGCTACAATGAGCAGTTCTTC.